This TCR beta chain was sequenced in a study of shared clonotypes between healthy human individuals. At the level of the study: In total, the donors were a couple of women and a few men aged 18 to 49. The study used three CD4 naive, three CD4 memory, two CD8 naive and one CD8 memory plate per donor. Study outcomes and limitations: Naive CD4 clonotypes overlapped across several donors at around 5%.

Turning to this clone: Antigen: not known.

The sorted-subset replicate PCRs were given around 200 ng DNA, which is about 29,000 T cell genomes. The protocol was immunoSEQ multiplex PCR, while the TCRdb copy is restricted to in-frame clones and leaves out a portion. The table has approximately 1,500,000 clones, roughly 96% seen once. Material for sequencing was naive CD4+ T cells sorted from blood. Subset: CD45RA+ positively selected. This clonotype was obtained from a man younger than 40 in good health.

CDR3 amino acids: CASSRAGTGQAGGPYEQYF. As DNA, the CDR3 is TGTGCCAGCAGTCGGGCCGGGACAGGGCAAGCGGGAGGGCCCTACGAGCAGTACTTC. The chain has TRBV27 and TRBJ2-7; D is possibly TRBD2 (10 bases). The V and J ends lost 5 bases and 2 bases respectively, with 28 bases between them. Germline-derived CDR1 and CDR2 are MNHEY and SMNVEV (reference sequence). There are 19 residues in the CDR3.